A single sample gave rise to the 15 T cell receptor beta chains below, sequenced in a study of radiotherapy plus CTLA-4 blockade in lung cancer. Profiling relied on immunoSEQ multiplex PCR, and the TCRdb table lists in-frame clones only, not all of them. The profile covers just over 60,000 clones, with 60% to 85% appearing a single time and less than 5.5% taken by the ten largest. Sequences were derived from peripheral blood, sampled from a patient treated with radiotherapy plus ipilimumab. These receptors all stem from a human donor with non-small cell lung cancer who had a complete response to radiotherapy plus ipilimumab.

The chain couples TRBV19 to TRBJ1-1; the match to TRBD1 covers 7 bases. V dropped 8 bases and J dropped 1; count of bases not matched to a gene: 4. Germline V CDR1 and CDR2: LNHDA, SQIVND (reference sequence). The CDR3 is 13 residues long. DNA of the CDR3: TGTGCCAGTGGGACAGAGGCGAACACTGAAGCTTTCTTT. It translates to CASGTEANTEAFF.

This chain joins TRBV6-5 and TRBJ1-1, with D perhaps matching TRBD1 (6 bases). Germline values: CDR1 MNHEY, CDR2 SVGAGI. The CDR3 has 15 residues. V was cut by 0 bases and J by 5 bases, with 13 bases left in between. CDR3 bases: TGTGCCAGCAGTTACTCGAATAGGGGGGTGACTGAAGCTTTCTTT. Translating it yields CASSYSNRGVTEAFF.

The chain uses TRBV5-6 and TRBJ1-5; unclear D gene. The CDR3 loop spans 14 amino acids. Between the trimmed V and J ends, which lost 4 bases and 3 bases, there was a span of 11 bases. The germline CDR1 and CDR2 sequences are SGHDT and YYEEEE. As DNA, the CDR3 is TGTGCCAGCAGCGCCGGACGGTTCAATCAGCCCCAGCATTTT. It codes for CASSAGRFNQPQHF. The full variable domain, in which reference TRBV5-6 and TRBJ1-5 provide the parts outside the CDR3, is DAGVTQSPTHLIKTRGQQVTLRCSPKSGHDTVSWYQQALGQGPQFIFQYYEEEERQRGNFPDRFSGHQFPNYSSELNVNALLLGDSALYLCASSAGRFNQPQHFGDGTRLSIL.

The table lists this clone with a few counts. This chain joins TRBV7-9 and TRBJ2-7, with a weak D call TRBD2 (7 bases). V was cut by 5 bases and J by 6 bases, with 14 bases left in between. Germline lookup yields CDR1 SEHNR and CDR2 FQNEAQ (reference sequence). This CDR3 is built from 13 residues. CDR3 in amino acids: CASSPGRGVEQYV. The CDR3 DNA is TGTGCCAGCAGCCCAGGGAGGGGGGTCGAGCAGTACGTC.

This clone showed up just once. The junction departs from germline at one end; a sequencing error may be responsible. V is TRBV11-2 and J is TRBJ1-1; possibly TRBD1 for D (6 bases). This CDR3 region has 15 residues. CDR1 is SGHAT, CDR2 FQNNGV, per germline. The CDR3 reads CASSFKQGKNAEAFF. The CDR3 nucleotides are TGTGCCAGCAGCTTTAAACAGGGAAAGAACGCTGAAGCTTTCTTT.

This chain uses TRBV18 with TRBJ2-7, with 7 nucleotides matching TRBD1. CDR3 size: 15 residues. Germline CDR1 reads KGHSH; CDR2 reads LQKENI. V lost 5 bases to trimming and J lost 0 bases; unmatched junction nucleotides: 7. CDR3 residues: CASSAGQVLSYEQYF. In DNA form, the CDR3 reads TGTGCCAGCTCAGCCGGACAGGTTCTCTCCTACGAGCAGTACTTC.

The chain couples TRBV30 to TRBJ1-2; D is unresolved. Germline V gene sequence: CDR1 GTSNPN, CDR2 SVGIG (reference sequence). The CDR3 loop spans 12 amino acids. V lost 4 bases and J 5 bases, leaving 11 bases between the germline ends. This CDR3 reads CAWMRRNYGYTF. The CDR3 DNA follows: TGTGCCTGGATGCGGCGCAATTATGGCTACACCTTC. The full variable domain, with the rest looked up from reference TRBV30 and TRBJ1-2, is SQTIHQWPATLVQPVGSPLSLECTVEGTSNPNLYWYRQAAGRGLQLLFYSVGIGQISSEVPQNLSASRPQDRQFILSSKKLLLSDSGFYLCAWMRRNYGYTFGSGTRLTVV.

The CDR3 here is CASSLVTPGEQFF. DNA for the CDR3: TGTGCCAGCAGCTTAGTTACCCCAGGGGAGCAGTTCTTC. This chain links TRBV7-6 with TRBJ2-1; perhaps TRBD1 as D (5 bases). Germline V gives CDR1 SGHVS, CDR2 FNYEAQ. There are 13 residues in the CDR3. The V and J ends lost 1 base and 10 bases respectively, with 11 bases between them.

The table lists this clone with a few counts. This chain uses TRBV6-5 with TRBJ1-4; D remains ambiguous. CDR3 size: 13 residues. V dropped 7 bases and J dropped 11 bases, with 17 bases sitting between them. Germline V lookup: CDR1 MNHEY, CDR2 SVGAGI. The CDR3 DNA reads TGTGCCAGCACATCTCGGTCATACCCGAAACTGTTTTTT. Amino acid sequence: CASTSRSYPKLFF.

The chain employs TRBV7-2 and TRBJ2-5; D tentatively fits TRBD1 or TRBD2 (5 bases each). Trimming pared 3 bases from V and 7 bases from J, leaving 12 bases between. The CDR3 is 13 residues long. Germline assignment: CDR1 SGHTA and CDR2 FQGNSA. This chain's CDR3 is CASSLTIGGTQYF. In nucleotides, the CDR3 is TGTGCCAGCAGCTTGACGATTGGGGGGACCCAGTACTTC. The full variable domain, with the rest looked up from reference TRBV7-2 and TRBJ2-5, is GAGVSQSPSNKVTEKGKDVELRCDPISGHTALYWYRQSLGQGLEFLIYFQGNSAPDKSGLPSDRFSAERTGGSVSTLTIQRTQQEDSAVYLCASSLTIGGTQYFGPGTRLLVL.

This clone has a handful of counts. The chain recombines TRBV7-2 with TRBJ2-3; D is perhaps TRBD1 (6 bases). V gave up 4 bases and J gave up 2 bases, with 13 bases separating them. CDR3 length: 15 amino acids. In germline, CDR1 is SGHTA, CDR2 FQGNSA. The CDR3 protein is CASSSLTGYTDTQYF. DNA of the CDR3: TGTGCCAGCAGCTCGTTGACAGGATACACAGATACGCAGTATTTT. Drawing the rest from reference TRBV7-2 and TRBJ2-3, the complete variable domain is GAGVSQSPSNKVTEKGKDVELRCDPISGHTALYWYRQSLGQGLEFLIYFQGNSAPDKSGLPSDRFSAERTGGSVSTLTIQRTQQEDSAVYLCASSSLTGYTDTQYFGPGTRLTVL.

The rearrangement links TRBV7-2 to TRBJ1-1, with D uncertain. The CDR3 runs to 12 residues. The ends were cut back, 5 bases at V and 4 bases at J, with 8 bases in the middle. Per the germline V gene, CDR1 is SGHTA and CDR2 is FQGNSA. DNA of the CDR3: TGTGCCAGCAGCCCCCGAAGCACTGAAGCTTTCTTT. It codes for CASSPRSTEAFF.

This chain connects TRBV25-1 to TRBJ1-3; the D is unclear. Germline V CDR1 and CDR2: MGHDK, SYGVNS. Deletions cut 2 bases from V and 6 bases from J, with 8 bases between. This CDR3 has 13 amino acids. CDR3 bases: TGTGCCAGCAGTGAACCGGGTCTAAACACCATATATTTT. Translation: CASSEPGLNTIYF. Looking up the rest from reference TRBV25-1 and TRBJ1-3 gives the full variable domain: EADIYQTPRYLVIGTGKKITLECSQTMGHDKMYWYQQDPGMELHLIHYSYGVNSTEKGDLSSESTVSRIRTEHFPLTLESARPSHTSQYLCASSEPGLNTIYFGEGSWLTVV.

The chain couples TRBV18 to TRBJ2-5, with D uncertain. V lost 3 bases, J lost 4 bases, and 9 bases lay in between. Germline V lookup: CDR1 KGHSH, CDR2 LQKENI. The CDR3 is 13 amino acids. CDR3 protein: CASSPAKLETQYF. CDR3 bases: TGTGCCAGCTCACCTGCCAAATTAGAGACCCAGTACTTC.

CDR3 sequence (DNA): TGTGCCAGCAGCACCGGGACTGAGCAGTTCTTC. Residues: CASSTGTEQFF. The chain links TRBV11-2 to TRBJ2-1; TRBD1 or TRBD2 may be the D gene (5 bases each). Germline V lookup: CDR1 SGHAT, CDR2 FQNNGV. This CDR3 is built from 11 residues. With 5 bases removed from V and 9 bases from J, the gap between germline ends came to 8 bases.